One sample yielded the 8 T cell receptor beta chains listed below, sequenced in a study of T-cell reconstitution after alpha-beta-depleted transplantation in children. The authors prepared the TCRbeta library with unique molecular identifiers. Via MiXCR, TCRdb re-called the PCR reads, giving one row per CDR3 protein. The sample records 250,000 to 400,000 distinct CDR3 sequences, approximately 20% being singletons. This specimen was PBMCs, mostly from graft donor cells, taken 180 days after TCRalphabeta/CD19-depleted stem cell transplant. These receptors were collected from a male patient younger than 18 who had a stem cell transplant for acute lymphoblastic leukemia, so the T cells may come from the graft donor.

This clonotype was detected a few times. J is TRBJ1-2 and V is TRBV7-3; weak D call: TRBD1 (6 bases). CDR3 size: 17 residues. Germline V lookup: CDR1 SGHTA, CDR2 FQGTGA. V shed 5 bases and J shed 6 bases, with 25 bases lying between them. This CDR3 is CASSRVPGARGTNGYTF. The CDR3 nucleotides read TGTGCCAGCAGCCGAGTCCCCGGCGCGAGGGGGACCAATGGCTACACCTTC. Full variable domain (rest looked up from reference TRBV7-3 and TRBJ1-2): GAGVSQTPSNKVTEKGKYVELRCDPISGHTALYWYRQSLGQGPEFLIYFQGTGAADDSGLPNDRFFAVRPEGSVSTLKIQRTERGDSAVYLCASSRVPGARGTNGYTFGSGTRLTVV.

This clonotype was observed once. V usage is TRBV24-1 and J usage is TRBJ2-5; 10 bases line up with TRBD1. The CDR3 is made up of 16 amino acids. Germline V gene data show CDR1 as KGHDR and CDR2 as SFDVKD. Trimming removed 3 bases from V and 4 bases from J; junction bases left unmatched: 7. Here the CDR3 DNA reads TGTGCCACCAGTGATCCTCCGGGACAGGGGAGAGAGACCCAGTACTTC. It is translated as CATSDPPGQGRETQYF.

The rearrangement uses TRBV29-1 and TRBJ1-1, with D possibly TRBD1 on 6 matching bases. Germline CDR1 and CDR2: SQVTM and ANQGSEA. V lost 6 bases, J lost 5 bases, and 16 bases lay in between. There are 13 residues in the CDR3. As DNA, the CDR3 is TGCAGCGTGGAGGGGCAGGGGAGGACTGAAGCTTTCTTT. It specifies CSVEGQGRTEAFF.

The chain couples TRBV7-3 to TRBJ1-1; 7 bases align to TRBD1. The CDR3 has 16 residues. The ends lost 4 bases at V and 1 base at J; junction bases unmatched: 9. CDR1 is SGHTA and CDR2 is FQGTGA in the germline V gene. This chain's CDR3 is CASSSYIRGANTEAFF. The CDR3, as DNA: TGTGCCAGCAGCTCCTACATCAGGGGGGCGAACACTGAAGCTTTCTTT.

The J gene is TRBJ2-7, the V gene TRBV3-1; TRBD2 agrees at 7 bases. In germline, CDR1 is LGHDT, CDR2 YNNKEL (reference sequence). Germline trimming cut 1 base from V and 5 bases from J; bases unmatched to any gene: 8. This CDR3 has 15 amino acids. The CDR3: CASSQVGGKGDEQYF. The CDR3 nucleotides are TGTGCCAGCAGCCAAGTGGGAGGGAAAGGCGACGAGCAGTACTTC.

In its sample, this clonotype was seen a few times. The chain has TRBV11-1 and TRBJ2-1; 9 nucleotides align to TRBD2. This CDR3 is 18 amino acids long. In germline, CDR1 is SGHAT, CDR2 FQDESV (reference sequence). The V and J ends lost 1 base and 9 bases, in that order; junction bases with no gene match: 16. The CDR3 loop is CASSLEVTGTSRFGEQFF. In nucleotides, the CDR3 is TGTGCCAGCAGCTTAGAAGTAACCGGGACTAGCAGGTTCGGTGAGCAGTTCTTC.

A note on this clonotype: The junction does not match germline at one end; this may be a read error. CDR3 loop: CASSRLAGNYERYF. CDR3 DNA: TGTGCCAGCAGCCGACTAGCGGGAAACTACGAGCGGTACTTC. V is TRBV3-1 and J is TRBJ2-7; 11 nucleotides match TRBD2. The CDR3 is 14 amino acids. Germline CDR1 LGHDT, CDR2 YNNKEL (reference sequence).

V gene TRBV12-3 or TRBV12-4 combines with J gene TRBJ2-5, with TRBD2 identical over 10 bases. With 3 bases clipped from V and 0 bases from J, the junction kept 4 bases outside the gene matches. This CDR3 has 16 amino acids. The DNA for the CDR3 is TGTGCCAGCAGTTTTGGGGGACTAGCGTACCAAGAGACCCAGTACTTC. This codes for CASSFGGLAYQETQYF.